Below, one TCR beta chain is given with its context. This clone has more than one count but fewer than ten. No antigen is known for it. The record has no base qualities; no much larger clone is one base away. The CDR3 sequence holds 14 residues, the cysteine and phenylalanine included. Only CDR3 DNA is held: 42 bases, read in frame from base 1. Relative to germline, V is missing 6 bases and J is missing 5 bases, with 7 bases of the junction outside any gene match. Looking up the germline V gene yields CDR1 SGHVS and CDR2 FNYEAQ. This sample is drawn from a study of beta chain features in type 1 diabetes (dated by TCRdb to 2017 to 2018). Regarding the research as a whole: Patients and healthy donors did not differ in mean age, gender distribution, total cell number or subset yield. A total of under 140,000,000 sorted cells were examined across all samples, and the number of cells per subset was strongly correlated with RNA yield. In the study, recently diagnosed type 1 diabetes patients and matched healthy donors were compared on the TCRB repertoires of their sorted circulating CD4+ T cell subsets. Naive and central memory subsets were obtained from all 30 or so donors, but regulatory and stem cell-like memory subsets were isolated from only 8 patients and roughly eight healthy donors. General findings and caveats noted by the study authors: A moderate but significant shortening of TCRB CDR3 length was observed in type 1 diabetes patients in all four CD4+ subsets. Because cDNA rather than genomic DNA was sequenced, highly expressing activated cells could have been over-represented, although no difference in activation and CD3 levels was found between groups. Naive, central memory and regulatory TCRB repertoires appeared to be more alike among patients than among healthy donors. PCR might favor shorter templates, but patient and control samples were amplified and corrected together, so any skew would affect both groups equally. Because the HLA sub-analyses included only small numbers of individuals, any influence of HLA type on TCRB rearrangement was left unresolved. Patients with type 1 diabetes made fewer insertions and deleted more nucleotides at VDJ recombination sites, implying thymic rearrangement abnormalities.

A single peripheral blood draw of roughly 0.11 L on average was collected from each donor into heparinised tubes. Naive, central memory, regulatory and stem cell-like memory CD4+ T cells were sorted on a BD FACSAria II using a panel including CD45RO, CCR7, CD25, CD127, CD95 and CD27. All sorted populations exceeded 98% purity. Right away, PBMCs were isolated by Lymphoprep density gradient centrifugation and were stained directly, with no culture step. To minimize batch effects, samples were stained and sorted in pairs, one healthy donor with one patient per experiment. The entire isolated RNA was reverse transcribed using the High Capacity cDNA Reverse Transcription Kit, and thus expressed TCRB transcripts were sequenced. Deep immunoSEQ sequencing was applied to naive, central memory and regulatory T cell samples, giving an average of around 4 million total reads per sample. Sorted cells were lysed in RLT buffer and RNA was extracted with DNase-treated RNeasy Micro or Mini kits, depending on cell number. To prevent cross-contamination, every cell subset was processed on its own, while patient and healthy donor samples were processed together. The immunoSEQ multiplex PCR was used to amplify TCRB sequences from cDNA, yielding 87-bp fragments that span the CDR3 region. The amplicons were sequenced using the Illumina HiSeq platform. The paper's data handling went like this. PCR bias was corrected computationally using synthetic template baselines, and reads within Hamming distance 2 were collapsed, with unmergeable singletons discarded. Reads were aligned against IMGT so that V, D and J genes, CDR3 length and insertions or deletions at six rearrangement sites could be assigned. Clonotype counts were normalized to sorted cell number within each subset before computing true diversity and Gini coefficients with the tcR R package. The overlap coefficient, calculated on TCRB nucleotide sequences, was used to quantify repertoire sharing. TCRdb stores this immuneACCESS table with in-frame sequences only. Part of the clones is absent; in the studies checked, under half of the shortfall reflects unresolved V genes, and no reason is known for the rest. V and J calls and clone size follow that table, whereas D and trimming were derived from the DNA. The sample table records roughly 150,000 clones; approximately 9% of these occur just once. 2% to 2.5% of the sample is taken by the ten largest.

The receptor was derived from a woman aged 18-35 years in good health. Here the chain combines TRBV7-6 and TRBJ2-5; 9 central bases correspond to TRBD2. Material: central memory CD4+ T cells from blood. The CDR3 region has the sequence CASSPGLASETQYF. The DNA sequence reads TGTGCCAGCAGTCCTGGACTAGCGAGTGAGACCCAGTACTTC.